These 4 T cell receptor beta chains were all obtained from the same sample, sequenced in a study of neurological immune-mediated disorders. TCRdb analysed the 5' RACE reads with MiXCR anew, one entry per CDR3 protein. Among approximately 19,000 distinct CDR3 sequences listed, approximately 7.3% were seen once. The sample taken for sequencing was CD8+ T cells from blood. The source is a woman in her 30s with HTLV-1-associated myelopathy (HAM/TSP).

The table lists this clonotype with many counts. V and J are TRBV5-1 and TRBJ2-7; 7 nucleotides match TRBD1. Germline-derived CDR1 and CDR2 are SGHRS and YFSETQ. This CDR3 spans 13 amino acids. V was clipped by 3 bases and J by 5 bases; unmatched bases: 5. CDR3 sequence (DNA): TGCGCCAGCAGCTCCACAGGGGCCGACGAGCAGTACTTC. Translated, it gives CASSSTGADEQYF.

This clonotype occurred many times. This rearrangement joins TRBV6-6 to TRBJ1-6; D remains ambiguous. CDR1 and CDR2 (germline): MNHNY, SVGAGI (reference sequence). With 8 bases removed from V and 9 bases from J, the gap between germline ends came to 14 bases. This CDR3 has 13 residues. CDR3 nucleotide sequence: TGTGCCAGCTCGAGGGCCCCGGGTTCACCCCTCCACTTT. Translated, it gives CASSRAPGSPLHF.

The table lists this clonotype with many counts. V and J are TRBV7-9 and TRBJ2-7; TRBD2 agrees at 10 bases. CDR1 and CDR2 (germline): SEHNR, FQNEAQ (reference sequence). V dropped 5 bases and J dropped 0; count of bases not matched to a gene: 16. This CDR3 spans 19 amino acids. The CDR3 DNA is TGTGCCAGCAGCCCAAGGCGGAGTAGCGGGGGGCACCACTCCTACGAGCAGTACTTC. Protein product: CASSPRRSSGGHHSYEQYF.

This clonotype was seen many times. The CDR3 spells CASSLVSTDTQYF. The DNA of the CDR3 is TGCGCCAGCAGCTTGGTCAGCACAGATACGCAGTATTTT. The chain has TRBV5-1 and TRBJ2-3, with unresolved D. Deletions cut 0 bases from V and 0 bases from J, with 2 bases between. The V gene's germline CDR1 is SGHRS and CDR2 YFSETQ. The CDR3 extends over 13 amino acids.